This TCR beta chain emerged from a study of response to subunit inactivated influenza vaccine. Study results and caveats: Few additional T cells are recruited per seasonal influenza vaccination, authors suggested.

V dropped 2 bases and J dropped 3; count of bases not matched to a gene: 7. Germline CDR1 reads MDHEN; CDR2 reads SYDVKM. This CDR3 is 16 amino acids long. This clonotype was seen repeatedly, ten times or more. Its target is not known. Each CDR3 protein gets one entry after TCRdb re-called the RT-PCR reads with MiXCR. The sample contains under 200,000 distinct CDR3 sequences, 9.5% to 13% of which appear only once. The receptor was isolated from a man aged 50 to 60 who received an inactivated influenza vaccine. The source was non-naive T cells sorted from PBMCs, collected around seven weeks after vaccination. The rearrangement joins TRBV28 to TRBJ2-4, with 7 bases lining up with TRBD1. CDR3 nucleotides: TGTGCCAGCAGTTTAGACAGGGTTTTGGACAAAAACATTCAGTACTTC. It encodes CASSLDRVLDKNIQYF.